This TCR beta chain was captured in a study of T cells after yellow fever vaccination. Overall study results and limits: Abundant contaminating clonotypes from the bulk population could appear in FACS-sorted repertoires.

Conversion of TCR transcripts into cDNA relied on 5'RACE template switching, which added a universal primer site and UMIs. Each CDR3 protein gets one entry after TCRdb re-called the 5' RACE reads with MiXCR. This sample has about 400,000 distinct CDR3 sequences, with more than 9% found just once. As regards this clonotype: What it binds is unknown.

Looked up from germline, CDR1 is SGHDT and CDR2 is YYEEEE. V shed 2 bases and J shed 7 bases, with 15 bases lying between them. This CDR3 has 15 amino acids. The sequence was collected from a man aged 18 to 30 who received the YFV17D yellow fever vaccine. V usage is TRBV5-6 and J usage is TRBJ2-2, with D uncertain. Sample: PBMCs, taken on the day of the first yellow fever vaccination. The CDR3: CASSLVNFYGGELFF. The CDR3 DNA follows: TGTGCCAGCAGCTTAGTCAACTTTTATGGCGGGGAGCTGTTTTTT.